This T cell receptor (beta chain) was identified during a study of response to subunit inactivated influenza vaccine. As regards this clonotype: Its antigen remains unknown.

Overall study results and limits: Authors suggested that a seasonal influenza vaccination recruits few new T cells each time.

TCRdb re-called the RT-PCR reads through MiXCR, storing one row per CDR3 protein. The sample has around 530,000 distinct CDR3 sequences, about an eighth seen once; the top ten hold about a tenth. Sequencing used PBMCs from blood, obtained on the day of vaccination. The receptor's source is a man aged 45-65 years who received an inactivated influenza vaccine.

The CDR3 DNA reads TGTGCCAGCAGCTTCCGTAGCGGTAGCTCCTACGAGCAGTACTTC. Translating gives CASSFRSGSSYEQYF. The genes are TRBV7-2 and TRBJ2-7; maybe TRBD2 (6 bases). Germline V gene lookup returns CDR1 SGHTA and CDR2 FQGNSA. This CDR3 is built from 15 residues. V gave up 3 bases and J gave up 0 bases, with 12 bases separating them.